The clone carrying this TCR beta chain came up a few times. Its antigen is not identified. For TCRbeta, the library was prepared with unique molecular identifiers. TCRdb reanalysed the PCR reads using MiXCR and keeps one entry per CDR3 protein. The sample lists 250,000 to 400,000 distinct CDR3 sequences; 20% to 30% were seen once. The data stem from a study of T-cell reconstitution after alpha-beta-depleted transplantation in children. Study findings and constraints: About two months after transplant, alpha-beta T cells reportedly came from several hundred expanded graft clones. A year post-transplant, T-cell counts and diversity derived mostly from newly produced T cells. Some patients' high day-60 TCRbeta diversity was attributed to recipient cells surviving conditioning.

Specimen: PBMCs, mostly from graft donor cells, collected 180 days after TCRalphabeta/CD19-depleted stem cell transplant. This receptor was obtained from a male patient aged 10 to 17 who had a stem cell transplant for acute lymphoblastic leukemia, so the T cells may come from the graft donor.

CDR3 protein: CASSLVGQPVGIQYF. In nucleotides, the CDR3 is TGTGCCAGCAGCTTAGTGGGACAGCCAGTAGGGATTCAGTACTTC. The chain recombines TRBV11-2 with TRBJ2-4, with 7 bases lining up with TRBD1. The germline CDR1 and CDR2 sequences are SGHAT and FQNNGV. The CDR3 spans 15 residues. V was clipped by 1 base and J by 10 bases; unmatched bases: 10.